Presented here are 9 T cell receptor beta chains from one specimen sequenced in a study of blood T cells in healthy people across ages. A sample-barcoded 5' primer and a J-beta primer mix were used in a second PCR of roughly 6 to 12 cycles. TCRdb re-called the 5' RACE reads through MiXCR, storing one row per CDR3 protein. The repertoire consists of about 1.1 million distinct CDR3 sequences, with more than 30% occurring once and the leading ten covering 10% to 15%. Material for sequencing was blood. The receptors here all came from a man in his late teens or twenties in good health.

This clonotype has only a few counts. The chain recombines TRBV2 with TRBJ1-1, with D unresolved. Trimming shortened V by 7 bases and J by 4 bases, and 16 bases separated the two germline ends. The CDR3 has 14 residues. Germline V gene data show CDR1 as SNHLY and CDR2 as FYNNEI. The CDR3 protein is CASTLDQESTEAFF. DNA for the CDR3: TGTGCCAGCACCCTAGACCAAGAGAGCACTGAAGCTTTCTTT.

V is TRBV12-3 or TRBV12-4 and J is TRBJ2-4; 11 nucleotides match TRBD2. This CDR3 region has 16 residues. Germline trimming cut 7 bases from V and 3 bases from J; bases unmatched to any gene: 8. As DNA, the CDR3 is TGTGCCAGCACCTCGACTAGCGGGACATACAAAAACATTCAGTACTTC. This translates into CASTSTSGTYKNIQYF.

This clonotype was seen a few times. The chain combines TRBV10-3 with TRBJ1-5; D is unresolved. The CDR3 contains 15 residues. V was clipped by 2 bases and J by 3 bases, with 11 bases between them. Germline V gene lookup returns CDR1 ENHRY and CDR2 SYGVKD. This chain's CDR3 is CAISEEVGYNQPQHF. CDR3 nucleotide sequence: TGTGCCATCAGTGAGGAGGTAGGGTACAATCAGCCCCAGCATTTT.

This chain connects TRBV20-1 to TRBJ2-1, with 11 bases matching TRBD2. The germline V gene encodes CDR1 DFQATT and CDR2 SNEGSKA (reference sequence). The J segment lost 5 bases and the V segment lost 4 bases, leaving 4 bases of the junction unmatched. The CDR3 extends over 14 amino acids. The CDR3 is CSANLAGGHNEQFF. In DNA, the CDR3 is TGCAGTGCTAATTTAGCGGGGGGGCACAATGAGCAGTTCTTC.

The V call is TRBV5-1, the J call TRBJ2-5; TRBD2 agrees at 7 bases. The length of the CDR3 is 15 residues. The germline gives CDR1 SGHRS, CDR2 YFSETQ. J was trimmed by 2 bases and V by 9 bases; bases with no gene match: 13. The CDR3 DNA follows: TGCGCCACCTCCCCCGGGACTACCCAACAAGAGACCCAGTACTTC. This translates into CATSPGTTQQETQYF.

CDR3 sequence (DNA): TGTGCCAGCAGCCAGGGACAGGCGAATAATTCACCCCTCCACTTT. Its protein is CASSQGQANNSPLHF. The chain is built from TRBV3-1 and TRBJ1-6, with TRBD1 matching 8 bases. J lost 5 bases, V lost 3 bases, and 3 bases had no gene match. The CDR3 has 15 amino acids. CDR1 LGHDT and CDR2 YNNKEL come from the germline V gene (reference sequence).

The V call is TRBV28, the J call TRBJ2-3, with D unclear. CDR1 and CDR2 (germline): MDHEN, SYDVKM. Trimming left V 6 bases short and J 0 bases short, with 22 bases between. This CDR3 region has 18 residues. CDR3 sequence (DNA): TGTGCCAGCAGGCCACCGATAACAGTACCCACTAGCACAGATACGCAGTATTTT. It translates to CASRPPITVPTSTDTQYF.

The rearrangement joins TRBV7-2 to TRBJ1-5; D might be TRBD1 (6 bases). The V and J ends lost 4 bases and 0 bases respectively, with 13 bases between them. CDR1 is SGHTA and CDR2 is FQGNSA in the germline V gene. The CDR3 is 16 amino acids. CDR3: CASSSYRAFSNQPQHF. CDR3 nucleotides: TGTGCCAGCAGCTCTTACAGGGCATTTAGCAATCAGCCCCAGCATTTT. The full variable domain, in which reference TRBV7-2 and TRBJ1-5 provide the parts outside the CDR3, is GAGVSQSPSNKVTEKGKDVELRCDPISGHTALYWYRQSLGQGLEFLIYFQGNSAPDKSGLPSDRFSAERTGGSVSTLTIQRTQQEDSAVYLCASSSYRAFSNQPQHFGDGTRLSIL.

This clonotype was seen a handful of times. The chain uses TRBV28 and TRBJ2-1; 9 bases map to TRBD1. From germline, CDR1 is MDHEN and CDR2 SYDVKM. The V and J ends lost 5 bases and 4 bases, in that order; junction bases with no gene match: 9. CDR3 length: 16 residues. For the CDR3, the DNA is TGTGCCAGCAGTAGGGACAGGGTCGATATTTACAATGAGCAGTTCTTC. This translates into CASSRDRVDIYNEQFF.